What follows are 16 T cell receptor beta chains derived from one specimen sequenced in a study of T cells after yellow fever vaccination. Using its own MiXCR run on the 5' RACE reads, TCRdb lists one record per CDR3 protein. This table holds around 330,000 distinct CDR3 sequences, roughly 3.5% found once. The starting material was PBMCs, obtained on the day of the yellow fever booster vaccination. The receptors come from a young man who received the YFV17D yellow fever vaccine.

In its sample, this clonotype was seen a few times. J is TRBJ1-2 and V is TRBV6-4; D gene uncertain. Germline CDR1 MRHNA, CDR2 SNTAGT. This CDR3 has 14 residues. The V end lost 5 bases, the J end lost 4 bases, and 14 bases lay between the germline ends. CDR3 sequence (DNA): TGTGCCAGCAGTCCCCTAAGTGGGCCCTATGGCTACACCTTC. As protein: CASSPLSGPYGYTF.

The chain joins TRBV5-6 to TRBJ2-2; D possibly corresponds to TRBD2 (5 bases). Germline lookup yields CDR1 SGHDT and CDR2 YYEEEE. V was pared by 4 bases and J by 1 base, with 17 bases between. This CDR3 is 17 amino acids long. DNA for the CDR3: TGTGCCAGCAGCCCACGTGCACGGGGTCTGAACACCGGGGAGCTGTTTTTT. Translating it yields CASSPRARGLNTGELFF.

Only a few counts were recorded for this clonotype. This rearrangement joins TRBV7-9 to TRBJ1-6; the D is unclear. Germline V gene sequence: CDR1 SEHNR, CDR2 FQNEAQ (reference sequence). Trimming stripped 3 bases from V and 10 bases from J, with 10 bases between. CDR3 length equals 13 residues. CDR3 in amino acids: CASSFVARSPLHF. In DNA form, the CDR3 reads TGTGCCAGCAGCTTTGTCGCGCGATCACCCCTCCACTTT. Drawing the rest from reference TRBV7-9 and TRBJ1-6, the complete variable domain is DTGVSQNPRHKITKRGQNVTFRCDPISEHNRLYWYRQTLGQGPEFLTYFQNEAQLEKSRLLSDRFSAERPKGSFSTLEIQRTEQGDSAMYLCASSFVARSPLHFGNGTRLTVT.

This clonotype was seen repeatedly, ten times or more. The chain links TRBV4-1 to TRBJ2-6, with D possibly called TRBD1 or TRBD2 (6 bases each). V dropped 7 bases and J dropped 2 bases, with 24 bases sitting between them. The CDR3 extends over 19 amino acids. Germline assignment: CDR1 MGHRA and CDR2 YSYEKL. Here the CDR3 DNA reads TGCGCCAGCACCCATTTGGGGGGCGACGAGCGCACTGGGGCCAACGTCCTGACTTTC. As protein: CASTHLGGDERTGANVLTF.

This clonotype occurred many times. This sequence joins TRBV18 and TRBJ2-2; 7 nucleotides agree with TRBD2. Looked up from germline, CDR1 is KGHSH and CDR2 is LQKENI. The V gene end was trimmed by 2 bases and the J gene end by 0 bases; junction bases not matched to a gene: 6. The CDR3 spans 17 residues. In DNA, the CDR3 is TGTGCCAGCTCACCAATCGCGGGGGACGCGAACACCGGGGAGCTGTTTTTT. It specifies CASSPIAGDANTGELFF.

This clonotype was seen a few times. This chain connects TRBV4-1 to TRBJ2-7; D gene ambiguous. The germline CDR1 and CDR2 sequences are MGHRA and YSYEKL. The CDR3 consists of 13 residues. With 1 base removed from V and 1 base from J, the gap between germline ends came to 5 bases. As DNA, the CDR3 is TGCGCCAGCAGCCAAGTGGAATCCTACGAGCAGTACTTC. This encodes CASSQVESYEQYF.

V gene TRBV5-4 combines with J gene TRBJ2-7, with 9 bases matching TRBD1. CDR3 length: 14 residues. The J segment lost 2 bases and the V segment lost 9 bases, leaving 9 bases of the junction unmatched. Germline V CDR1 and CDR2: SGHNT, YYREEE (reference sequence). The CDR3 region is CATEPGTGTYEQYF. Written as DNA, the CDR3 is TGTGCCACAGAACCCGGGACAGGGACCTACGAGCAGTACTTC.

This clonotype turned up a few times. CDR3 DNA: TGCGCCAGCAGCCAAGAGGCAGGGACCTACAATGAGCAGTTCTTC. Translation: CASSQEAGTYNEQFF. This chain links TRBV4-1 with TRBJ2-1, with D possibly matching TRBD1 (5 bases). CDR3 size: 15 residues. CDR1 MGHRA and CDR2 YSYEKL come from the germline V gene. V shed 0 bases and J shed 2 bases, with 8 bases lying between them.

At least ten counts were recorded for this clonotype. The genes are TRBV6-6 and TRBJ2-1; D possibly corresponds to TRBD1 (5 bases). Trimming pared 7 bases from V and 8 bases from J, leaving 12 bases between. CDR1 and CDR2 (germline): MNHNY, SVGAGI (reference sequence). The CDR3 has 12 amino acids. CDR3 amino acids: CASTSRGDEQFF. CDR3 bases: TGTGCCAGCACCTCTAGGGGTGATGAGCAGTTCTTC.

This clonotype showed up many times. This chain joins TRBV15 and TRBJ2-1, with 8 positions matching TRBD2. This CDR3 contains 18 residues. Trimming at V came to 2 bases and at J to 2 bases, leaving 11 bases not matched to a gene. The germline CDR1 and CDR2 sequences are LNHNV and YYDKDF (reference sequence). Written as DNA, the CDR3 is TGTGCCACCAGCAGATTCAGCGGGGGAGCCTTTCCCTACAATGAGCAGTTCTTC. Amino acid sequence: CATSRFSGGAFPYNEQFF.

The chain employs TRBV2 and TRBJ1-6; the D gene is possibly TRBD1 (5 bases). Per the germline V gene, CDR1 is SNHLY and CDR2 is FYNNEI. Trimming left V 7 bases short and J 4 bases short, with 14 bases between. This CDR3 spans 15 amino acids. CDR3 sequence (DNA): TGTGCCAGCACCTTGACAGAGGCATATAATTCACCCCTCCACTTT. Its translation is CASTLTEAYNSPLHF.

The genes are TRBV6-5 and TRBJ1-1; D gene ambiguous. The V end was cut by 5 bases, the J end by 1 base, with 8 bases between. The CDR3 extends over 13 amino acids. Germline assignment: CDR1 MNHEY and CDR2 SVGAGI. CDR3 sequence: CASSIRQNTEAFF. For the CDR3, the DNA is TGTGCCAGCAGTATCCGACAGAACACTGAAGCTTTCTTT.

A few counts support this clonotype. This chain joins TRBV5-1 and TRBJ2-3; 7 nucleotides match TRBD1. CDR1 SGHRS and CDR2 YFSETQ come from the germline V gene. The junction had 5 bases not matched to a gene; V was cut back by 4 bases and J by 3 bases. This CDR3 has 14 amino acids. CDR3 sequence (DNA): TGCGCCAGCAGCGAGGGACAGATTACAGATACGCAGTATTTT. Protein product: CASSEGQITDTQYF.

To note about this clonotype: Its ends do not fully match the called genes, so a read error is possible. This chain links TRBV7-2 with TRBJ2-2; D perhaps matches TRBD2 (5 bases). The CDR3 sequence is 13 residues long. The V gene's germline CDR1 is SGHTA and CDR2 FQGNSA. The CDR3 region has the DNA TGTGCCAGCAGCTTGTTGGAAACCGGGAAGCTGTTTTTT. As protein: CASSLLETGKLFF.

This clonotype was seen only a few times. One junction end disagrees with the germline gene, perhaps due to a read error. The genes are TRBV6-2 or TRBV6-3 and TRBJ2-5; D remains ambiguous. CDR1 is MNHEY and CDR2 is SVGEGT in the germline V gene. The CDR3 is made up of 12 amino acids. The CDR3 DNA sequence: TGTGCCAGCAGCTGGGCTGGAGAGACCCAATACTTC. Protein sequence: CASSWAGETQYF.

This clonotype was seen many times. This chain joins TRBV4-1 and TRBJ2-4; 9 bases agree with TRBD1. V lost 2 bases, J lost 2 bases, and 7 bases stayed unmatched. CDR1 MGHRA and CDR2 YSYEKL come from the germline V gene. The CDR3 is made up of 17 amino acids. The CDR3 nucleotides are TGCGCCAGCAGCCAACCCGGGACAGGGATACCCAAAAACATTCAGTACTTC. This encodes CASSQPGTGIPKNIQYF.